The rows below give T cell receptor beta chains drawn from one sample of a study of identifying expanded T cells in peripheral blood. The data were produced by immunoSEQ multiplex PCR, yet TCRdb's version contains in-frame clones alone and is incomplete. The sample has some 130,000 clones; 75% to 90% are singletons. Sequencing input: blood. The receptors were sampled from a person between 18 and 75 years old in good health. The CDR3 runs from the conserved cysteine through the conserved F or W. A D gene is named only where the DNA matches it firmly. A clone size is listed for some rows: how often the clone was seen (once, few, many), or a class if it is expanded.

D: TRBD1; J: TRBJ1-5; size: .; V: TRBV7-9; CDR3: CASSFTGAGQPQHF; DNA: TGTGCCAGCAGCTTTACAGGGGCTGGTCAGCCCCAGCATTTT
D: TRBD1; J: TRBJ2-5; size: .; V: TRBV6-6; CDR3: CASSRDRGRQETQYF; DNA: TGTGCCAGCAGTAGGGACAGGGGGCGACAAGAGACCCAGTACTTC
D: .; J: TRBJ2-3; size: .; V: TRBV30; CDR3: CAWSRRGGADTQYF; DNA: TGTGCCTGGAGCAGACGAGGTGGGGCAGATACGCAGTATTTT
D: .; J: TRBJ1-1; size: .; V: TRBV10-1; CDR3: CASSPMAGTASGAFF; DNA: TGCGCCAGCAGCCCAATGGCCGGGACGGCCTCTGGGGCTTTCTTT
D: .; J: TRBJ1-1; size: .; V: TRBV7-2; CDR3: CASSPRGVWVPEAFF; DNA: TGTGCCAGCAGCCCGAGAGGTGTGTGGGTGCCTGAAGCTTTCTTT
D: .; J: TRBJ1-5; size: .; V: TRBV7-2; CDR3: CASSLVRDQPQHF; DNA: TGTGCCAGCAGCTTAGTAAGAGATCAGCCCCAGCATTTT
D: .; J: TRBJ2-7; size: once; V: TRBV7-2; CDR3: CASSPLGYEQYF; DNA: TGTGCCAGCAGCCCCCTGGGATACGAGCAGTACTTC
D: TRBD1; J: TRBJ1-4; size: .; V: TRBV6-5; CDR3: CASSPTGDNEKLFF; DNA: TGTGCCAGCAGTCCGACAGGGGATAATGAAAAACTGTTTTTT
D: TRBD1; J: TRBJ1-5; size: .; V: TRBV7-8; CDR3: CASSSQLDRVGNQPQHF; DNA: TGTGCCAGCAGCTCCCAACTGGACAGGGTCGGCAATCAGCCCCAGCATTTT
D: TRBD2; J: TRBJ2-3; size: .; V: TRBV5-1; CDR3: CASSFALAGGPDTQYF; DNA: TGCGCCAGCAGCTTCGCGCTAGCGGGAGGGCCAGATACGCAGTATTTT
D: .; J: TRBJ2-7; size: .; V: TRBV7-9; CDR3: CASSLFVGGEQYF; DNA: TGTGCCAGCAGCTTATTTGTAGGGGGCGAGCAGTACTTC
D: .; J: TRBJ2-1; size: .; V: TRBV11-3; CDR3: CASSLTLANEQFF; DNA: TGTGCCAGCAGCTTAACCCTAGCCAATGAGCAGTTCTTC
D: .; J: TRBJ1-1; size: .; V: TRBV21-1; CDR3: CASSNRKGPLKTEAFF; DNA: TGTGCCAGCAGCAACCGAAAGGGGCCGCTCAAGACTGAAGCTTTCTTT
D: .; J: TRBJ2-7; size: few; V: TRBV13; CDR3: CASSPPPQVTYEQYF; DNA: TGTGCCAGCAGCCCACCCCCACAGGTTACCTACGAGCAGTACTTC
D: TRBD1; J: TRBJ1-1; size: .; V: TRBV10-3; CDR3: CAISGTGPRTEAFF; DNA: TGTGCCATCAGTGGGACAGGGCCACGAACTGAAGCTTTCTTT
D: .; J: TRBJ2-7; size: .; V: TRBV7-3; CDR3: CASSREPTDWGEQYF; DNA: TGTGCCAGCAGCCGCGAGCCGACAGATTGGGGCGAGCAGTACTTC
D: .; J: TRBJ2-1; size: few; V: TRBV5-4; CDR3: CASSLKWNEQFF; DNA: TGTGCCAGCAGCTTGAAATGGAATGAGCAGTTCTTC